The 24 T cell receptor beta chains below were found in one sample sequenced in a study of TIL therapy for anti-PD-1-resistant metastatic lung cancer. This was the immunoSEQ v3 assay. Sequencing used immunoSEQ multiplex PCR; TCRdb keeps in-frame clones, though not all of them. The sample lists around 33,000 clones, 74% occurring once. Described time point: pre-treatment sample, taken before nivolumab and TIL therapy. The specimen was blood, collected at baseline. These receptors came from a woman aged 25-80 years with non-small cell lung cancer.

This chain links TRBV7-6 with TRBJ2-1; D may be TRBD1 (5 bases). V lost 2 bases and J lost 0, with 14 bases in between. CDR3 length: 17 residues. The germline V gene encodes CDR1 SGHVS and CDR2 FNYEAQ. The CDR3 reads CASSLFRALSSYNEQFF. The CDR3 bases are TGTGCCAGCAGCTTATTCAGGGCTTTAAGCTCCTACAATGAGCAGTTCTTC.

CDR3 loop: CSVEVSRGKSEQFF. Written as DNA, the CDR3 is TGCAGCGTTGAAGTATCCAGGGGTAAAAGTGAGCAGTTCTTC. J is TRBJ2-1 and V is TRBV29-1; the D gene is possibly TRBD1 (6 bases). Trimming pared 1 base from V and 9 bases from J, leaving 16 bases between. This CDR3 has 14 amino acids. In germline, CDR1 is SQVTM, CDR2 ANQGSEA.

The rearrangement links TRBV27 to TRBJ2-3; a weak D match, TRBD1 (5 bases). This CDR3 is 13 amino acids long. Germline V CDR1 and CDR2: MNHEY, SMNVEV (reference sequence). The V gene lost 6 bases and the J gene lost 3 bases, with 10 bases spanning the gap. In nucleotides, the CDR3 is TGTGCCAGCAGACTATACAGGACAGATACGCAGTATTTT. Its protein product is CASRLYRTDTQYF.

V and J are TRBV2 and TRBJ1-3; 8 nucleotides agree with TRBD1. Per the germline V gene, CDR1 is SNHLY and CDR2 is FYNNEI. The trim removed 7 bases at V and 0 bases at J, leaving 5 bases unmatched. The CDR3 has 15 amino acids. CDR3 DNA sequence: TGTGCCAGCAACACGGACAGGGTCTCTGGAAACACCATATATTTT. Protein: CASNTDRVSGNTIYF.

Written as DNA, the CDR3 is TGTGCCAGCAGTTACTCCAGGGCGGGTGAGCAGTACTTC. It specifies CASSYSRAGEQYF. This rearrangement joins TRBV6-6 to TRBJ2-7; D is possibly TRBD1 or TRBD2 (5 bases each). V was cut by 0 bases and J by 7 bases, with 10 bases left in between. The germline CDR1 and CDR2 sequences are MNHNY and SVGAGI (reference sequence). The CDR3 length is 13 residues.

J is TRBJ2-2 and V is TRBV9; TRBD2 aligns across 8 bases. The germline CDR1 and CDR2 sequences are SGDLS and YYNGEE. The ends lost 4 bases at V and 4 bases at J; junction bases unmatched: 6. The CDR3 is 15 residues long. CDR3 in DNA: TGTGCCAGCAGCACCGGACTAGCATTCACCGGGGAGCTGTTTTTT. Translated, it gives CASSTGLAFTGELFF.

The chain carries TRBV6-1 and TRBJ1-2, with D unclear. V dropped 5 bases and J dropped 10 bases, with 17 bases sitting between them. CDR1 and CDR2 (germline): MNHNS, SASEGT. The CDR3 sequence is 13 residues long. DNA of the CDR3: TGTGCCAGCAGTCAGGACCGGTCTATGGACTACACCTTC. Translated, it gives CASSQDRSMDYTF.

The V call is TRBV4-1, the J call TRBJ2-3, with TRBD2 identical over 9 bases. This CDR3 is built from 16 residues. Germline assignment: CDR1 MGHRA and CDR2 YSYEKL. V shed 1 base, J shed 2 bases, and the junction held 4 bases outside the gene matches. The CDR3 protein is CASSQGVAGDTDTQYF. DNA for the CDR3: TGCGCCAGCAGCCAAGGCGTAGCGGGAGACACAGATACGCAGTATTTT.

This chain links TRBV5-1 with TRBJ2-3; D call uncertain. Germline V gene data show CDR1 as SGHRS and CDR2 as YFSETQ. The CDR3 spans 11 residues. Trimming took 4 bases from V and 2 from J, leaving 2 bases between them. CDR3 protein: CASSHTDTQYF. The CDR3 coding sequence is TGCGCCAGCAGCCACACAGATACGCAGTATTTT.

The V and J genes are TRBV5-1 and TRBJ2-5; D might be TRBD1 or TRBD2, each matching 7 bases. CDR3 size: 13 residues. V was cut by 2 bases and J by 5 bases, with 10 bases left in between. CDR1 SGHRS and CDR2 YFSETQ come from the germline V gene. The CDR3 is CASSFQGGETQYF. The DNA for the CDR3 is TGCGCCAGCAGCTTTCAGGGGGGGGAGACCCAGTACTTC.

The gene calls are TRBV6-6 and TRBJ2-3; 7 bases line up with TRBD2. With 9 bases clipped from V and 6 bases from J, the junction kept 3 bases outside the gene matches. Germline lookup yields CDR1 MNHNY and CDR2 SVGAGI (reference sequence). The CDR3 is made up of 11 amino acids. The chain's CDR3 is CASSGSDTQYF. For the CDR3, the DNA is TGTGCCAGTAGCGGGTCTGATACGCAGTATTTT.

V is TRBV5-1 and J is TRBJ1-2; TRBD1 is a possible D gene (5 bases). V was shortened by 3 bases and J by 4 bases, with 13 bases between the two germline ends. Germline assignment: CDR1 SGHRS and CDR2 YFSETQ. This CDR3 spans 14 amino acids. This chain's CDR3 is CASSSGYSGYGYTF. The CDR3 bases are TGCGCCAGCAGCTCAGGGTATTCGGGCTATGGCTACACCTTC.

Comment on this clone: This sample includes further DNA sequences coding for the same CDR3. This chain joins TRBV11-2 and TRBJ2-7; TRBD2 matches at 12 bases. The CDR3 length is 15 residues. Looked up from germline, CDR1 is SGHAT and CDR2 is FQNNGV. V shed 3 bases, J shed 4 bases, and the junction held 4 bases outside the gene matches. CDR3 loop: CASSFLAGGKYEQYF. In DNA, the CDR3 is TGTGCCAGCAGCTTCCTAGCGGGAGGGAAGTACGAGCAGTACTTC.

The chain recombines TRBV29-1 with TRBJ1-2; D call uncertain. This CDR3 comprises 13 residues. Trimming took off 4 bases at V and 3 bases at J, with 12 bases between the two ends. The germline CDR1 and CDR2 sequences are SQVTM and ANQGSEA. CDR3 coding DNA: TGCAGCGTTGGGGAGGGAGAGGACTATGGCTACACCTTC. It translates to CSVGEGEDYGYTF.

In its sample, this clone was seen once. The chain joins TRBV11-3 to TRBJ1-1; the D is unclear. Germline CDR1 is SGHNT and CDR2 is YENEEA. The V and J ends lost 3 bases and 0 bases respectively, with 5 bases between them. There are 13 residues in the CDR3. The CDR3 DNA is TGTGCCAGCAGCTTCTCGATGAACACTGAAGCTTTCTTT. This translates into CASSFSMNTEAFF.

The gene calls are TRBV6-5 and TRBJ1-1; no definite D call. Deletions cut 3 bases from V and 1 base from J, with 6 bases between. The CDR3 runs to 13 residues. Germline values: CDR1 MNHEY, CDR2 SVGAGI. The CDR3 DNA sequence: TGTGCCAGCAGTTATTCCCGGAACACTGAAGCTTTCTTT. Translated: CASSYSRNTEAFF.

The chain recombines TRBV6-1 with TRBJ2-3; TRBD2 aligns across 8 bases. V shed 2 bases, J shed 1 base, and the junction held 2 bases outside the gene matches. The CDR3 totals 15 residues. Germline-derived CDR1 and CDR2 are MNHNS and SASEGT. The DNA of the CDR3 is TGTGCCAGCAGTGAACAAGCGGGAGGCACAGATACGCAGTATTTT. This translates into CASSEQAGGTDTQYF.

This clone was seen just once. The genes are TRBV6-5 and TRBJ1-3; D uncertain. Germline lookup yields CDR1 MNHEY and CDR2 SVGAGI. V was shortened by 7 bases and J by 1 base, with 11 bases between the two germline ends. CDR3 length: 14 amino acids. DNA of the CDR3: TGTGCCAGCACGTCAGCCTGGTCTGGAAACACCATATATTTT. Translated: CASTSAWSGNTIYF.

The V call is TRBV28, the J call TRBJ1-3; D call uncertain. This CDR3 spans 18 amino acids. Germline V gives CDR1 MDHEN, CDR2 SYDVKM. Between the trimmed V and J ends, which lost 2 bases and 9 bases, there was a span of 26 bases. The CDR3 reads CASSLGVTASARRTTIYF. The CDR3 nucleotides are TGTGCCAGCAGTTTAGGTGTAACAGCGTCCGCTCGGCGAACCACCATATATTTT.

The gene calls are TRBV13 and TRBJ1-3, with 11 bases identical to TRBD1. This CDR3 has 19 amino acids. The germline V gene encodes CDR1 PRHDT and CDR2 FYEKMQ (reference sequence). Trimming took 5 bases from V and 1 from J; bases not matched to a gene: 13. The CDR3 nucleotides read TGTGCCAGCAGCCTTTCCATCGACCGGGACAGGGGGTCTGGAAACACCATATATTTT. Its translation is CASSLSIDRDRGSGNTIYF. Looking up the rest from reference TRBV13 and TRBJ1-3 gives the full variable domain: AAGVIQSPRHLIKEKRETATLKCYPIPRHDTVYWYQQGPGQDPQFLISFYEKMQSDKGSIPDRFSAQQFSDYHSELNMSSLELGDSALYFCASSLSIDRDRGSGNTIYFGEGSWLTVV.

This clone was recorded only once. The V gene is TRBV6-5, the J gene TRBJ2-1, with D perhaps matching TRBD2 (6 bases). Germline V CDR1 and CDR2: MNHEY, SVGAGI. CDR3 length: 13 amino acids. The V end lost 0 bases, the J end lost 9 bases, and 9 bases lay between the germline ends. The CDR3 loop reads CASSYSRGAEQFF. Written as DNA, the CDR3 is TGTGCCAGCAGTTACTCGCGCGGGGCTGAGCAGTTCTTC.

The table lists this clone with a few counts. The chain carries TRBV5-6 and TRBJ1-1; D call uncertain. The ends were cut back, 0 bases at V and 4 bases at J, with 10 bases in the middle. CDR1 and CDR2 (germline): SGHDT, YYEEEE. The CDR3 contains 14 residues. The CDR3 bases are TGTGCCAGCAGCTTGGCCAAGTTTTTCACTGAAGCTTTCTTT. Translated, it gives CASSLAKFFTEAFF.

This clone turned up a few times. The chain has TRBV28 and TRBJ2-7, with D unresolved. The V end was cut by 7 bases, the J end by 1 base, with 8 bases between. CDR1 and CDR2 (germline): MDHEN, SYDVKM. The CDR3 extends over 12 amino acids. The CDR3 here is CASMLSSYEQYF. The CDR3 coding sequence is TGTGCCAGCATGTTGTCTTCCTACGAGCAGTACTTC.

CDR3 sequence: CASSQGTSGDEQYF. The CDR3 nucleotides are TGTGCCAGCAGCCAGGGGACTAGCGGAGACGAGCAGTACTTC. The chain uses TRBV7-2 and TRBJ2-7; 11 bases align to TRBD2. CDR1 is SGHTA and CDR2 is FQGNSA in the germline V gene. The CDR3 has 14 residues. J gave up 5 bases and V 5 bases, and 5 bases lay outside the gene matches.